This entry describes one TCR beta chain. Its antigen is not identified. Relying on iRepertoire HTBI primers and Arm-PCR of CDR3 regions, the team built TCR beta libraries. In TCRdb, the multiplex PCR reads were re-called with MiXCR into one record per CDR3 protein. The sample shows 600,000 to 850,000 distinct CDR3 sequences, about 30% of them seen only once. This specimen belongs to a study of regulatory T cells in long-lasting Graves disease. Study conclusions and caveats: The study found lower TCR diversity in persistent Graves' patients than in newly diagnosed ones. Those with persistent disease had in common more public clonotypes (roughly 3,000) than new patients (roughly 1,000).

The time point: persistent/refractory GD, antithyroid drugs over 5 years with positive TRAb. Generation of the TCR library employed RNA extracted from PBMCs. Graves' disease diagnosis used American Thyroid Association guidelines. The sequence came from a female donor with Graves disease. The sample in question was peripheral blood mononuclear cells (PBMCs), obtained when the disease was refractory, from a patient treated with antithyroid drugs.

The DNA for the CDR3 is TGTGCCAGCAGTGAGGCTCGGGTCCTAGATGAAAAACTGTTTTTT. It specifies CASSEARVLDEKLFF. The chain carries TRBV25-1 and TRBJ1-4, with unresolved D. Germline CDR1 MGHDK, CDR2 SYGVNS. The V end lost 3 bases, the J end lost 6 bases, and 14 bases lay between the germline ends. This CDR3 is built from 15 residues.